The clone carrying this T cell receptor (beta chain) was seen a handful of times. These data originate in a study of blood T cell repertoires in COVID-19. Study summary: Samples taken during acute and convalescent COVID-19 were collected in the United States, Italy and Spain.

In the study's own analysis: Reference gene primers were amplified, and this amplification served to estimate nucleated cell counts. Sequenced by immunoSEQ multiplex PCR; TCRdb stores in-frame clones only, minus some. D and trimming were read from the DNA, whereas the V and J calls and clone size are those reported in that table. The sample lists 51,000 or so clones; 65% to 85% were seen once. V shed 3 bases, J shed 4 bases, and the junction held 5 bases outside the gene matches. CDR3 size: 15 residues. CDR1 and CDR2 from the germline V gene are MNHNS and SASEGT. The sequenced sample was peripheral blood. This sequence originates from a woman of 80 years or more with COVID-19, enrolled during active disease. The chain employs TRBV6-1 and TRBJ1-5; 8 nucleotides align to TRBD1. CDR3 sequence (DNA): TGTGCCAGCAGTGACAGGGGGCTAGGAAATCAGCCCCAGCATTTT. This translates into CASSDRGLGNQPQHF.